What follows are 7 T cell receptor beta chains derived from one specimen sequenced in a study of shared clonotypes between healthy human individuals. The repertoire was sequenced with immunoSEQ multiplex PCR; TCRdb's copy has only in-frame clones and lacks some. The data show over 2 million clones, 95% seen once. The sample consisted of naive CD4+ T cells sorted from blood. Sample subset: CD45RA+ positively selected. These TCRs come from a man in his late teens or twenties in good health.

The rearrangement uses TRBV28 and TRBJ2-6, with D perhaps matching TRBD1 (6 bases). From germline, CDR1 is MDHEN and CDR2 SYDVKM. Deletions cut 6 bases from V and 2 bases from J, with 11 bases between. The CDR3 extends over 15 amino acids. In DNA form, the CDR3 reads TGTGCCAGCAGGGAACAGGGTACTGGGGCCAACGTCCTGACTTTC. It is translated as CASREQGTGANVLTF.

The rearrangement links TRBV19 to TRBJ1-2; no reliable D call. CDR3 length equals 12 residues. Trimming shortened V by 8 bases and J by 5 bases, and 12 bases separated the two germline ends. Germline V CDR1 and CDR2: LNHDA, SQIVND (reference sequence). CDR3 sequence: CASGKIGYGYTF. CDR3 nucleotide sequence: TGTGCCAGTGGGAAGATTGGGTATGGCTACACCTTC.

Points on this clone: The sample carries other DNA sequences with the same CDR3. The chain uses TRBV5-6 and TRBJ1-3; D is unresolved. The germline V gene encodes CDR1 SGHDT and CDR2 YYEEEE. The ends were cut back, 0 bases at V and 0 bases at J, with 4 bases in the middle. CDR3 length: 14 residues. The DNA for the CDR3 is TGTGCCAGCAGCTTGGGGACCTCTGGAAACACCATATATTTT. Encoded protein: CASSLGTSGNTIYF.

The chain employs TRBV10-3 and TRBJ2-3; D uncertain. Between the trimmed V and J ends, which lost 3 bases and 3 bases, there was a span of 10 bases. The germline CDR1 and CDR2 sequences are ENHRY and SYGVKD. The CDR3 sequence is 14 residues long. CDR3 in amino acids: CAISDKLATDTQYF. In DNA form, the CDR3 reads TGTGCCATCAGTGATAAGTTAGCAACAGATACGCAGTATTTT.

The chain carries TRBV6-5 and TRBJ2-7, with a possible D match to TRBD2 (6 bases). Germline CDR1 is MNHEY and CDR2 is SVGAGI. Trimming removed 0 bases from V and 5 bases from J, with 17 bases in between. There are 16 residues in the CDR3. As DNA, the CDR3 is TGTGCCAGCAGTTACTCGAGCGACTTTGGAGGGAACGAGCAGTACTTC. Encoded protein: CASSYSSDFGGNEQYF.

Comment on this clone: Additional DNA sequences in this sample encode the identical CDR3. This rearrangement joins TRBV5-5 to TRBJ1-5, with D perhaps TRBD1 (6 bases). Looked up from germline, CDR1 is SGHKS and CDR2 is YYEKEE (reference sequence). This CDR3 contains 14 residues. The V end lost 0 bases, the J end lost 3 bases, and 7 bases lay between the germline ends. The CDR3 protein is CASSLDRVNQPQHF. The CDR3, as DNA: TGTGCCAGCAGCTTGGACAGGGTCAATCAGCCCCAGCATTTT.

The gene calls are TRBV5-6 and TRBJ1-2; 10 bases match TRBD1. Germline trimming cut 3 bases from V and 1 base from J; bases unmatched to any gene: 3. CDR3 length: 15 amino acids. Germline V gene lookup returns CDR1 SGHDT and CDR2 YYEEEE. CDR3: CASSSGTGVNYGYTF. DNA of the CDR3: TGTGCCAGCAGCTCCGGGACAGGGGTTAACTATGGCTACACCTTC.